One sample yielded the 18 T cell receptor beta chains listed below, sequenced in a study of blood T cells in healthy people across ages. A second PCR of roughly 7 to 11 cycles used a sample-barcoded 5' primer and a J-beta primer mix. TCRdb re-called the 5' RACE reads through MiXCR, storing one row per CDR3 protein. This sample yields approximately 800,000 distinct CDR3 sequences, of which about 53% are seen a single time; approximately 41% belongs to the top ten. Input material: blood. These receptors were obtained from a man aged 80 or over in good health.

This clonotype has a handful of counts. The rearrangement joins TRBV11-2 to TRBJ2-7; 7 positions agree with TRBD2. Trimming cost V 6 bases and J 0 bases; bases outside gene matches: 5. The CDR3 is 14 amino acids. The germline V gene has CDR1 SGHAT and CDR2 FQNNGV. The CDR3 sequence is CASRGSGISYEQYF. CDR3 sequence (DNA): TGTGCCAGCAGGGGAAGCGGGATCTCCTACGAGCAGTACTTC.

V is TRBV11-2 and J is TRBJ2-5; 7 bases match TRBD2. CDR1 is SGHAT, CDR2 FQNNGV, per germline. V was clipped by 1 base and J by 11 bases; unmatched bases: 13. The CDR3 is 15 amino acids. This CDR3 reads CASSLVERGSNEQYF. The CDR3 bases are TGTGCCAGCAGCTTAGTTGAGCGGGGTTCCAATGAGCAGTACTTC.

The chain has TRBV6-2 or TRBV6-3 and TRBJ1-5; possibly TRBD1 for D (6 bases). Trimming pared 0 bases from V and 0 bases from J, leaving 12 bases between. Per the germline V gene, CDR1 is MNHEY and CDR2 is SVGEGT. This CDR3 is built from 17 residues. CDR3 in amino acids: CASSYSKSGASNQPQHF. CDR3 nucleotide sequence: TGTGCCAGCAGTTACTCGAAGTCAGGGGCTAGCAATCAGCCCCAGCATTTT.

In DNA, the CDR3 is TGCGCCAGCACCGTTCGGGGTAATCTCGACGAGCAGTACTTC. Protein sequence: CASTVRGNLDEQYF. The rearrangement links TRBV5-1 to TRBJ2-7, with a possible D match to TRBD2 (5 bases). Looked up from germline, CDR1 is SGHRS and CDR2 is YFSETQ. There are 14 residues in the CDR3. The V end was cut by 6 bases, the J end by 5 bases, with 18 bases between.

V and J are TRBV24-1 and TRBJ1-2; 8 nucleotides agree with TRBD1. This CDR3 is built from 13 residues. The V gene's germline CDR1 is KGHDR and CDR2 SFDVKD. V lost 5 bases, J lost 4 bases, and 2 bases stayed unmatched. The CDR3 DNA follows: TGTGCCACCAGTGTAGGGACAGGCTATGGCTACACCTTC. It codes for CATSVGTGYGYTF.

This clonotype appeared a few times. The chain has TRBV7-2 and TRBJ2-1, with D uncertain. Germline V lookup: CDR1 SGHTA, CDR2 FQGNSA. The CDR3 consists of 14 residues. With 2 bases removed from V and 6 bases from J, the gap between germline ends came to 11 bases. CDR3 in DNA: TGTGCCAGCAGCTTACCGAACTACGGCAATGAGCAGTTCTTC. Translated, it gives CASSLPNYGNEQFF.

J is TRBJ1-1 and V is TRBV29-1, with 10 bases fitting TRBD1. The CDR3 spans 14 residues. The V gene end was trimmed by 5 bases and the J gene end by 5 bases; junction bases not matched to a gene: 8. Germline CDR1 reads SQVTM; CDR2 reads ANQGSEA. The CDR3 sequence is CSVYGDRGHTEAFF. The CDR3, as DNA: TGCAGCGTTTACGGCGACAGGGGGCATACTGAAGCTTTCTTT.

The rearrangement uses TRBV29-1 and TRBJ1-2, with 7 bases identical to TRBD1. Per germline, CDR1 SQVTM and CDR2 ANQGSEA. V dropped 3 bases and J dropped 3; count of bases not matched to a gene: 4. This CDR3 has 13 residues. DNA of the CDR3: TGCAGCGTTGATTTACAGGGGTACTATGGCTACACCTTC. Its translation: CSVDLQGYYGYTF.

This clonotype appeared a few times. This chain joins TRBV20-1 and TRBJ2-5, with 7 nucleotides matching TRBD2. The J call could be wrong; TRBJ2-7 is a better fit for the DNA end. The CDR3 runs 13 residues. Per the germline V gene, CDR1 is DFQATT and CDR2 is SNEGSKA (reference sequence). The CDR3 protein is CSARGDYYYEQYF. Written as DNA, the CDR3 is TGCAGTGCTAGAGGGGACTACTACTACGAGCAGTACTTC.

This clonotype came up a few times. This chain uses TRBV2 with TRBJ2-4; D is unresolved. The CDR3 contains 15 residues. The V and J ends lost 1 base and 8 bases respectively, with 15 bases between them. Germline loops: CDR1 SNHLY, CDR2 FYNNEI. Here the CDR3 reads CASSEEGVRKDIQYF. In nucleotides, the CDR3 is TGTGCCAGCAGTGAAGAAGGTGTGAGGAAGGACATTCAGTACTTC.

The V call is TRBV12-3 or TRBV12-4, the J call TRBJ1-1, with D unresolved. Between the trimmed V and J ends, which lost 7 bases and 2 bases, there was a span of 11 bases. This CDR3 is built from 13 residues. The CDR3 spells CASIGKPNTEAFF. The CDR3 DNA follows: TGTGCCAGCATCGGCAAGCCTAACACTGAAGCTTTCTTT.

The gene calls are TRBV29-1 and TRBJ2-1; the D gene is possibly TRBD1 (6 bases). The CDR3 runs 12 residues. V was shortened by 5 bases and J by 13 bases, with 18 bases between the two germline ends. The germline V gene has CDR1 SQVTM and CDR2 ANQGSEA. The CDR3 is CSVKGGSETQFF. In nucleotides, the CDR3 is TGCAGCGTTAAAGGGGGATCAGAGACCCAGTTCTTC.

This clonotype showed up just a few times. The rearrangement uses TRBV4-2 and TRBJ2-1; 9 nucleotides align to TRBD2. Germline trimming cut 0 bases from V and 1 base from J; bases unmatched to any gene: 10. This CDR3 contains 19 residues. CDR1 is LGHNA, CDR2 YNFKEQ, per germline. DNA for the CDR3: TGTGCCAGCAGCCAAGATCCCCTAGCGGGACTAGGGTCCTACAATGAGCAGTTCTTC. It codes for CASSQDPLAGLGSYNEQFF.

Comment on this clonotype: One end of the junction is discordant with germline, which a read error may explain. The rearrangement joins TRBV3-1 to TRBJ1-4, with TRBD1 matching 8 bases. The CDR3 extends over 14 amino acids. The germline gives CDR1 LGHDT, CDR2 YNNKEL (reference sequence). The chain's CDR3 is CAGSPGQGNEKLFF. The CDR3 DNA follows: TGTGCCGGCAGCCCTGGACAGGGAAACGAAAAACTGTTTTTT.

The gene calls are TRBV29-1 and TRBJ2-3; 14 nucleotides align to TRBD2. CDR3 length: 16 residues. Germline CDR1 SQVTM, CDR2 ANQGSEA. V shed 6 bases, J shed 5 bases, and the junction held 10 bases outside the gene matches. The CDR3 nucleotides are TGCAGCGTGGCCGGGACTAGCGGGAGAACGGGAGATACGCAGTATTTT. It encodes CSVAGTSGRTGDTQYF.

V usage is TRBV5-1 and J usage is TRBJ2-4; 8 nucleotides match TRBD2. The J call is in doubt because the DNA end fits TRBJ2-7 better. Germline assignment: CDR1 SGHRS and CDR2 YFSETQ. The CDR3 runs to 15 residues. CDR3 residues: CASRTRREGSYEQYF. In DNA, the CDR3 is TGCGCCAGCAGGACCCGACGGGAGGGTAGCTACGAGCAGTACTTC.

The chain is built from TRBV11-1 and TRBJ1-2, with D possibly TRBD1 on 6 matching bases. The germline CDR1 and CDR2 sequences are SGHAT and FQDESV (reference sequence). V was shortened by 2 bases and J by 4 bases, with 17 bases between the two germline ends. This CDR3 comprises 16 residues. The CDR3 reads CASSLSRGLSSYGYTF. CDR3 sequence (DNA): TGTGCCAGCAGCTTATCTCGGGGGCTGTCCTCCTATGGCTACACCTTC.

The V gene is TRBV2, the J gene TRBJ2-1, with D hard to call. Germline V gene sequence: CDR1 SNHLY, CDR2 FYNNEI. The V end lost 1 base, the J end lost 8 bases, and 18 bases lay between the germline ends. CDR3 size: 16 residues. CDR3 DNA: TGTGCCAGCAGTGAAGGGCAGGATCTGGGCGGTGATGAGCAGTTCTTC. Protein sequence: CASSEGQDLGGDEQFF.